Each of the 11 T cell receptor beta chains below was sequenced from the same sample in a study of graft-versus-host responses after intestinal transplantation. Profiling relied on immunoSEQ multiplex PCR, and the TCRdb table lists in-frame clones only, not all of them. The sample yields tens of thousands of clones, about nine tenths seen once. These receptors are not linked to any known antigen. The sample consisted of unstimulated CD4+ T cells sorted from spleen or lymph node cells, taken before intestinal transplant. The receptors originated from a human donor who received an intestinal transplant.

V is TRBV5-4 and J is TRBJ2-3; TRBD2 matches at 11 bases. The CDR3 runs to 17 residues. CDR1 SGHNT and CDR2 YYREEE come from the germline V gene (reference sequence). V trimming: 0 bases; J trimming: 5 bases; junction bases outside the gene matches: 8. The DNA for the CDR3 is TGTGCCAGCAGCTTGGGCGCTAGCGGGGGGAGGATAGATACGCAGTATTTT. Its protein is CASSLGASGGRIDTQYF.

This clone was counted a single time. The chain couples TRBV30 to TRBJ1-4, with D unresolved. The germline V gene encodes CDR1 GTSNPN and CDR2 SVGIG (reference sequence). Trimming took 7 bases from V and 7 from J, leaving 13 bases between them. The CDR3 totals 12 residues. CDR3 region: CALDSGGEKLFF. In nucleotides, the CDR3 is TGTGCCTTGGACTCAGGAGGTGAAAAACTGTTTTTT.

This clone was counted a single time. This chain connects TRBV25-1 to TRBJ2-5; 8 bases agree with TRBD2. The better agreement between TRBJ2-7 and the DNA end casts doubt on the J call. Per germline, CDR1 MGHDK and CDR2 SYGVNS. The length of the CDR3 is 15 residues. CDR3 sequence: CASSDPPGGAYEQYF. The CDR3 region has the DNA TGTGCCAGCAGTGACCCCCCCGGGGGGGCCTACGAGCAGTACTTC.

A single count supports this clone. The sample carries other DNA sequences with the same CDR3. This chain uses TRBV6-5 with TRBJ2-4, with 9 bases fitting TRBD1. Germline V CDR1 and CDR2: MNHEY, SVGAGI. With V trimmed by 2 bases and J by 6 bases, 2 bases remained unmatched. This CDR3 is 14 amino acids long. Here the CDR3 DNA reads TGTGCCAGCAGTTACCGACAGGGGGTAAACATTCAGTACTTC. Translation gives CASSYRQGVNIQYF.

This chain links TRBV2 with TRBJ1-1; tentatively, D is TRBD1 (6 bases). The V and J ends lost 3 bases and 6 bases respectively, with 14 bases between them. This CDR3 region has 14 residues. Germline V gene sequence: CDR1 SNHLY, CDR2 FYNNEI. CDR3 nucleotide sequence: TGTGCCAGCAGTGATGCCAGGGGACACCCTGAAGCTTTCTTT. Translation gives CASSDARGHPEAFF.

The chain combines TRBV30 with TRBJ2-7; D unclear. Germline CDR1 is GTSNPN and CDR2 is SVGIG (reference sequence). The V end was cut by 0 bases, the J end by 2 bases, with 17 bases between. There are 16 residues in the CDR3. The CDR3 coding sequence is TGTGCCTGGAGTGTACGCGTCCTCGCTTCTACCTACGAGCAGTACTTC. It specifies CAWSVRVLASTYEQYF.

V is TRBV19 and J is TRBJ1-1; 8 bases line up with TRBD1. Germline trimming cut 3 bases from V and 3 bases from J; bases unmatched to any gene: 3. This CDR3 spans 14 amino acids. CDR1 is LNHDA and CDR2 is SQIVND in the germline V gene (reference sequence). The CDR3 DNA sequence: TGTGCCAGTAGTATCCAGGGGGCTCACACTGAAGCTTTCTTT. It codes for CASSIQGAHTEAFF.

The gene calls are TRBV11-3 and TRBJ1-4; 9 bases are a match to TRBD1. The germline gives CDR1 SGHNT, CDR2 YENEEA. With V trimmed by 5 bases and J by 1 base, 2 bases remained unmatched. The CDR3 is 15 residues long. For the CDR3, the DNA is TGTGCCAGCAGCCGGGGACAGGGAACTAATGAAAAACTGTTTTTT. This encodes CASSRGQGTNEKLFF.

V is TRBV4-3 and J is TRBJ2-1, with 10 bases lining up with TRBD2. With 5 bases clipped from V and 7 bases from J, the junction kept 11 bases outside the gene matches. There are 16 residues in the CDR3. Germline assignment: CDR1 LGHNA and CDR2 YSLEER. CDR3 sequence: CASSTSPSGGWNEQFF. The CDR3 DNA sequence: TGCGCCAGCAGCACCTCCCCTAGCGGGGGTTGGAATGAGCAGTTCTTC.

This rearrangement joins TRBV7-2 to TRBJ2-5; TRBD1 matches at 8 bases. The V gene end was trimmed by 6 bases and the J gene end by 4 bases; junction bases not matched to a gene: 4. Germline V gene data show CDR1 as SGHTA and CDR2 as FQGNSA. The length of the CDR3 is 13 residues. The CDR3 region has the DNA TGTGCCAGCAGTTCAGGGGGCGGAGAGACCCAGTACTTC. Its protein is CASSSGGGETQYF.

This clone was picked up a small number of times. The chain joins TRBV2 to TRBJ2-7; TRBD2 aligns across 7 bases. The CDR3 is 11 residues long. The V and J ends lost 8 bases and 2 bases, in that order; junction bases with no gene match: 0. Germline-derived CDR1 and CDR2 are SNHLY and FYNNEI. CDR3: CASGGAYEQYF. The CDR3 bases are TGTGCCAGCGGGGGGGCCTACGAGCAGTACTTC.